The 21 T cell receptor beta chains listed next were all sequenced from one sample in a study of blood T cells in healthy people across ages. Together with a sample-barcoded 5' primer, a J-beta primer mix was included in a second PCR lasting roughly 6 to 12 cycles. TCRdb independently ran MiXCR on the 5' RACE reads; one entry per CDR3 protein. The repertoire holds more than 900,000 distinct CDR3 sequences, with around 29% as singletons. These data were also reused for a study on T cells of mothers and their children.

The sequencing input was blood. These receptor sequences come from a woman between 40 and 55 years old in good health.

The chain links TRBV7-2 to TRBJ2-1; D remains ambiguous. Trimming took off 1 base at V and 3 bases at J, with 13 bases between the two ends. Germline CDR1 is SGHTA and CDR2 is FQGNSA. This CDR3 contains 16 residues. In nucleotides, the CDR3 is TGTGCCAGCAGCTTAGATGGTCGACACTTCTACAATGAGCAGTTCTTC. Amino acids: CASSLDGRHFYNEQFF.

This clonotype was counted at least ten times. This chain's CDR3 is CAIRPGQFPTEYF. DNA of the CDR3: TGTGCCATCAGACCCGGACAGTTTCCGACCGAATATTTT. V is TRBV10-3 and J is TRBJ1-3, with D possibly matching TRBD1 (6 bases). V dropped 6 bases and J dropped 15 bases, with 21 bases sitting between them. CDR1 and CDR2 from the germline V gene are ENHRY and SYGVKD. The CDR3 contains 13 residues.

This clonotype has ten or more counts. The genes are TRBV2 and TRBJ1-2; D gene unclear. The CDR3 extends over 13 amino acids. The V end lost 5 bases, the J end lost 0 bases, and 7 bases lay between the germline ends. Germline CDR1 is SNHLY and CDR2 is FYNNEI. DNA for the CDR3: TGTGCCAGCAGTTATGACACTAACTATGGCTACACCTTC. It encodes CASSYDTNYGYTF. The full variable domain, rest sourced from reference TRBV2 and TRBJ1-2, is EPEVTQTPSHQVTQMGQEVILRCVPISNHLYFYWYRQILGQKVEFLVSFYNNEISEKSEIFDDQFSVERPDGSNFTLKIRSTKLEDSAMYFCASSYDTNYGYTFGSGTRLTVV.

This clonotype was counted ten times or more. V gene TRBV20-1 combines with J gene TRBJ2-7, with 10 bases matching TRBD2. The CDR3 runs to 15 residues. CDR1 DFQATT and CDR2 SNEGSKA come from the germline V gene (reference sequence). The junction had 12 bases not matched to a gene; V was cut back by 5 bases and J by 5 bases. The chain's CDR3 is CSASLAGSRGHEQYF. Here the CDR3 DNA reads TGCAGTGCTTCACTAGCGGGGTCCCGGGGCCACGAGCAGTACTTC.

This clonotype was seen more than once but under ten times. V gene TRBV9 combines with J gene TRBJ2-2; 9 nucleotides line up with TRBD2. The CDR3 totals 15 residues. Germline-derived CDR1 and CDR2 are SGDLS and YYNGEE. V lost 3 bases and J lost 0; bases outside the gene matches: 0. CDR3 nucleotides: TGTGCCAGCAGCGCTAGCGGGGCGAACACCGGGGAGCTGTTTTTT. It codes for CASSASGANTGELFF.

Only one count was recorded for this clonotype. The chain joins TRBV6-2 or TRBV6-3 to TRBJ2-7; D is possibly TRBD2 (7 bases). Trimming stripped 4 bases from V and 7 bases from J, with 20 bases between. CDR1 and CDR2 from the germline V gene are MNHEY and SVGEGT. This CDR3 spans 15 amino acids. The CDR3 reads CASSWGGLSYNEQYF. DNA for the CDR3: TGTGCCAGCAGTTGGGGGGGCTTGTCCTACAATGAGCAGTACTTC.

The CDR3 region is CASSQESGTSVYEQYF. The DNA for the CDR3 is TGCGCCAGCAGCCAAGAGAGCGGGACTAGCGTCTACGAGCAGTACTTC. The chain couples TRBV4-1 to TRBJ2-7; 10 positions match TRBD2. The germline gives CDR1 MGHRA, CDR2 YSYEKL. The CDR3 runs 16 residues. The V and J ends lost 0 bases and 3 bases, in that order; junction bases with no gene match: 5.

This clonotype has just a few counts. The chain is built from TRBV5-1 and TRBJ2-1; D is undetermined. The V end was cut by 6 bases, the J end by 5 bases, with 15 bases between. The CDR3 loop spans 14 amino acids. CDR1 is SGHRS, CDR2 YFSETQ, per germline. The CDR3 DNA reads TGCGCCAGCACTTTGGGGAACCCGAACAATGAGCAGTTCTTC. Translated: CASTLGNPNNEQFF. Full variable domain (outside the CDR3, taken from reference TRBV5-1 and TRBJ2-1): KAGVTQTPRYLIKTRGQQVTLSCSPISGHRSVSWYQQTPGQGLQFLFEYFSETQRNKGNFPGRFSGRQFSNSRSEMNVSTLELGDSALYLCASTLGNPNNEQFFGPGTRLTVL.

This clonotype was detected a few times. This CDR3 is CASSLGGAFYEQYF. The CDR3 nucleotides read TGTGCCAGCAGCTTAGGGGGAGCCTTCTACGAGCAGTACTTC. The chain links TRBV7-9 to TRBJ2-7; possibly TRBD2 for D (5 bases). Trimming pared 1 base from V and 3 bases from J, leaving 10 bases between. The germline CDR1 and CDR2 sequences are SEHNR and FQNEAQ (reference sequence). CDR3 size: 14 residues.

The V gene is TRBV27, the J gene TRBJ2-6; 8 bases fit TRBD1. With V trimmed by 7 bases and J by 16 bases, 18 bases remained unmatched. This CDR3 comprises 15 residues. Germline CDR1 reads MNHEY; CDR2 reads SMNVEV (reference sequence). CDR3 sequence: CASTSKVDRAAILTF. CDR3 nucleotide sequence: TGTGCCAGCACCTCGAAAGTGGACAGGGCGGCCATTCTGACTTTC.

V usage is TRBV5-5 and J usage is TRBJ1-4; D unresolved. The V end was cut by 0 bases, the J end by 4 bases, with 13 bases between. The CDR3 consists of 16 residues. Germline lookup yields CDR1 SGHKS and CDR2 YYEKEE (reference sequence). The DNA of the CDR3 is TGTGCCAGCAGCTTGGTAGGCGACGGGCTTAATGAAAAACTGTTTTTT. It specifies CASSLVGDGLNEKLFF.

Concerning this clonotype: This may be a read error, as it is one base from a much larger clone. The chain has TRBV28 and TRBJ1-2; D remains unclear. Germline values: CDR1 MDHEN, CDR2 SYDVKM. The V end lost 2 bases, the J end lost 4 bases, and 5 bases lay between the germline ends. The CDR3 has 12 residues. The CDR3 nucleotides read TGTGCCAGCAGTTTAAAGGCCTATGGCTACACCTTC. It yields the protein CASSLKAYGYTF.

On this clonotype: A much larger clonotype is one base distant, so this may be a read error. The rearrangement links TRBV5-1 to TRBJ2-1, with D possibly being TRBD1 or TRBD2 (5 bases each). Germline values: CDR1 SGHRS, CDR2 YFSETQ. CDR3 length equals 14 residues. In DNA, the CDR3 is TGCGCCGGCAGAATGGGACCAGCGACTAATGAGCAGTTCTTC. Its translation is CAGRMGPATNEQFF.

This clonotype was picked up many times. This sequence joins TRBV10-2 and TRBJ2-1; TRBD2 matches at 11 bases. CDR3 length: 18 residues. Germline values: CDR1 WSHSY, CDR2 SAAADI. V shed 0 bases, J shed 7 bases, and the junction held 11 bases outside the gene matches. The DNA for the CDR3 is TGCGCCAGCAGTGAGTCCCTCTATACTAGCGGGGGAGGGAATGAGCAGTTCTTC. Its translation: CASSESLYTSGGGNEQFF.

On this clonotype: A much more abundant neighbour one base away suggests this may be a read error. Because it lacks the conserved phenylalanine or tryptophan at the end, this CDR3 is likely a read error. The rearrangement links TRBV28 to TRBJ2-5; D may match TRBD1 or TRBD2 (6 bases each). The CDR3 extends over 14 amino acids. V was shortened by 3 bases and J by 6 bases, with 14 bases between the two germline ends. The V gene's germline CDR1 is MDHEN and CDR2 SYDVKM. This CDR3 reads CASSFGFGGKTQYV. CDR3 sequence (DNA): TGTGCCAGCAGTTTTGGGTTCGGGGGCAAGACCCAGTACGTC.

CDR3 DNA: TGCGCCAGCAGCCCGGGACCCAAAAACATTCAGTACTTC. Amino acids: CASSPGPKNIQYF. The gene calls are TRBV5-1 and TRBJ2-4; either TRBD1 or TRBD2 may fit D (5 bases each). The CDR3 length is 13 residues. With 4 bases removed from V and 2 bases from J, the gap between germline ends came to 7 bases. Looked up from germline, CDR1 is SGHRS and CDR2 is YFSETQ.

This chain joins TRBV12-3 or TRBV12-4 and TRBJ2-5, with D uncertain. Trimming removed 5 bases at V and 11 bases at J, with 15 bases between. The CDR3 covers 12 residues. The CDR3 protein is CASSLGPYGQYF. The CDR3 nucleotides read TGTGCCAGCAGTCTTGGGCCATACGGGCAGTACTTC.

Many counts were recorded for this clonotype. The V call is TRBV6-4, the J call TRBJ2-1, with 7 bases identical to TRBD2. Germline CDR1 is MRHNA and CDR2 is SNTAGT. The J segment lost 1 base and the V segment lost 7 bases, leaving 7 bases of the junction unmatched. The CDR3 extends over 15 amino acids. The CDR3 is CASTGEGGSYNEQFF. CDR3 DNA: TGTGCCAGCACCGGGGAGGGAGGGTCCTACAATGAGCAGTTCTTC.

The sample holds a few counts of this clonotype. In nucleotides, the CDR3 is TGTGCCAGCAGTTTAAGGCCTTTTGGAAGCAATCAGCCCCAGCATTTT. This encodes CASSLRPFGSNQPQHF. V is TRBV28 and J is TRBJ1-5; D is ambiguous. Trimming pared 2 bases from V and 1 base from J, leaving 12 bases between. The CDR3 runs 16 residues. Germline-derived CDR1 and CDR2 are MDHEN and SYDVKM.

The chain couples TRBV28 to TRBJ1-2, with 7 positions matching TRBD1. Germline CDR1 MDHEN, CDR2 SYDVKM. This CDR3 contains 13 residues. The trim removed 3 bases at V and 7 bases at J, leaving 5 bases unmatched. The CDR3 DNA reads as TGTGCCAGCAGTTTGACAGGGATCGTTGGCTACACCTTC. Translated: CASSLTGIVGYTF.

The CDR3 DNA follows: TGCAGTGCTTCCCTGACAGCTAACTATGGCTACACCTTC. Encoded protein: CSASLTANYGYTF. The chain uses TRBV20-1 and TRBJ1-2, with D maybe TRBD1 (5 bases). There are 13 residues in the CDR3. V gave up 5 bases and J gave up 0 bases, with 10 bases separating them. From germline, CDR1 is DFQATT and CDR2 SNEGSKA (reference sequence).